Listed below are T cell receptor beta chains from one sample, sequenced in a study of blood T cells in healthy people across ages. TCRdb ran MiXCR on the 5' RACE reads and lists one entry per CDR3 protein. This table holds roughly 800,000 distinct CDR3 sequences, approximately 25% found once. These same records also appear under a second study, on T cells of mothers and their children.

Material: blood. These receptors were taken from a boy younger than 18 in good health. The CDR3 runs from the conserved cysteine through the conserved F or W. The order of the fields is J gene, V gene, CDR3 protein.

j_gene: TRBJ2-3; v_gene: TRBV2; CDR3aa: CASNRRGSFVDTQYF
j_gene: TRBJ2-7; v_gene: TRBV29-1; CDR3aa: CSVGTGIYEQYF
j_gene: TRBJ2-7; v_gene: TRBV10-3; CDR3aa: CAISGTNEQYF
j_gene: TRBJ1-1; v_gene: TRBV7-9; CDR3aa: CASSRKVAMNTEAFF
j_gene: TRBJ2-1; v_gene: TRBV11-2; CDR3aa: CASSLVGGGDNEQFF
j_gene: TRBJ2-5; v_gene: TRBV9; CDR3aa: CASSARDRGGETQYF
j_gene: TRBJ2-4; v_gene: TRBV27; CDR3aa: CASSYQGAGGIQYF
j_gene: TRBJ1-1; v_gene: TRBV11-2; CDR3aa: CASSPPGRGRNTEAFF
j_gene: TRBJ2-3; v_gene: TRBV6-1; CDR3aa: CASNQGQGYTDTQYF
j_gene: TRBJ2-7; v_gene: TRBV28; CDR3aa: CSSSSGRGGFGEQYF
j_gene: TRBJ2-3; v_gene: TRBV6-1; CDR3aa: CASSDRDRGVDTQYF
j_gene: TRBJ1-4; v_gene: TRBV12-3/TRBV12-4; CDR3aa: CASSTRRPGNEKLFF
j_gene: TRBJ2-3; v_gene: TRBV28; CDR3aa: CASSRAFRGEPDTQYF
j_gene: TRBJ2-5; v_gene: TRBV29-1; CDR3aa: CSVGQTEETQYF
j_gene: TRBJ1-1; v_gene: TRBV6-1; CDR3aa: CASSTGFDTEAFF
j_gene: TRBJ2-2; v_gene: TRBV4-2; CDR3aa: CASSQDSPSGRKGGELFF
j_gene: TRBJ1-1; v_gene: TRBV5-1; CDR3aa: CASAEIAPNTEAFF
j_gene: TRBJ2-1; v_gene: TRBV5-1; CDR3aa: CGTRQGEYNEQFF
j_gene: TRBJ1-1; v_gene: TRBV14; CDR3aa: CASSQVTPNTEAFF
j_gene: TRBJ2-3; v_gene: TRBV20-1; CDR3aa: CSASDRVDTQYF
j_gene: TRBJ2-7; v_gene: TRBV29-1; CDR3aa: CSVAVGGLLFGEQYF
j_gene: TRBJ2-5; v_gene: TRBV7-7; CDR3aa: CASSLAHGSEETQYF
j_gene: TRBJ2-7; v_gene: TRBV9; CDR3aa: CASSPGQRAYEQYF
j_gene: TRBJ2-4; v_gene: TRBV7-8; CDR3aa: CASSSRTVGTAKNIQYF
j_gene: TRBJ2-7; v_gene: TRBV6-2/TRBV6-3; CDR3aa: CASRSPLPGLVAFEQYF
j_gene: TRBJ2-5; v_gene: TRBV7-8; CDR3aa: CASTPLGQGKETQYF
j_gene: TRBJ2-7; v_gene: TRBV7-2; CDR3aa: CASAQSSGAGQYF
j_gene: TRBJ2-7; v_gene: TRBV6-6; CDR3aa: CASSYNQIDEQYF
j_gene: TRBJ2-5; v_gene: TRBV19; CDR3aa: CATQETQYF
j_gene: TRBJ1-1; v_gene: TRBV5-5; CDR3aa: CASSLGWLNTGAFF
j_gene: TRBJ2-2; v_gene: TRBV4-1; CDR3aa: CASSQERGRDTGELFF
j_gene: TRBJ2-1; v_gene: TRBV7-6; CDR3aa: CASSLGPTQYNEQFF
j_gene: TRBJ2-7; v_gene: TRBV6-5; CDR3aa: CATGFWDTTYEQYF